Following are 22 T cell receptor beta chains from one sample sequenced in a study of blood T cells in healthy people across ages. Combining a sample-barcoded 5' primer with a J-beta primer mix, a second PCR ran for 7 to 11 cycles. In TCRdb, the 5' RACE reads were re-called with MiXCR into one record per CDR3 protein. In the table there are some 370,000 distinct CDR3 sequences, approximately 52% of which are singletons. Sequenced input: blood. All receptors come from a man aged 60 to 69 in good health.

This clonotype was seen a handful of times. V is TRBV27 and J is TRBJ2-7; TRBD1 is a possible D gene (5 bases). The CDR3 length is 14 residues. The ends were cut back, 6 bases at V and 3 bases at J, with 15 bases in the middle. Per the germline V gene, CDR1 is MNHEY and CDR2 is SMNVEV (reference sequence). CDR3 nucleotide sequence: TGTGCCAGCAGAAAGGGGCCGACGGGCTACGAGCAGTACTTC. It yields the protein CASRKGPTGYEQYF.

The chain recombines TRBV7-2 with TRBJ2-3, with D perhaps TRBD2 (6 bases). Germline lookup yields CDR1 SGHTA and CDR2 FQGNSA. V was clipped by 1 base and J by 5 bases, with 10 bases between them. This CDR3 spans 14 amino acids. Here the CDR3 DNA reads TGTGCCAGCAGCTTAGTTTTGGGAGGAGATACGCAGTATTTT. It encodes CASSLVLGGDTQYF. The full variable domain, in which reference TRBV7-2 and TRBJ2-3 provide the parts outside the CDR3, is GAGVSQSPSNKVTEKGKDVELRCDPISGHTALYWYRQSLGQGLEFLIYFQGNSAPDKSGLPSDRFSAERTGGSVSTLTIQRTQQEDSAVYLCASSLVLGGDTQYFGPGTRLTVL.

V is TRBV7-9 and J is TRBJ2-3, with 7 bases that match TRBD2. CDR3 length: 15 amino acids. V gave up 3 bases and J gave up 0 bases; unmatched junction bases: 3. Germline-derived CDR1 and CDR2 are SEHNR and FQNEAQ (reference sequence). For the CDR3, the DNA is TGTGCCAGCAGCTTCCCTAGCGGAAGCACAGATACGCAGTATTTT. This codes for CASSFPSGSTDTQYF.

The chain joins TRBV27 to TRBJ2-6; D uncertain. The V end was cut by 1 base, the J end by 0 bases, with 4 bases between. This CDR3 is built from 15 residues. Per the germline V gene, CDR1 is MNHEY and CDR2 is SMNVEV (reference sequence). The CDR3 reads CASSLWASGANVLTF. The CDR3 bases are TGTGCCAGCAGTTTATGGGCCTCTGGGGCCAACGTCCTGACTTTC.

This clonotype showed up many times. Since a much larger clone is just one base distant, this may be a read error. This rearrangement joins TRBV7-9 to TRBJ2-1, with D maybe TRBD1 (5 bases). The J call is uncertain, as TRBJ2-7 better fits the DNA end. CDR3 length: 16 residues. Germline CDR1 is SEHNR and CDR2 is FQNEAQ (reference sequence). CDR3 sequence reads: CASSSTGTSSYNEQYF. CDR3 nucleotides: TGTGCCAGCAGCTCTACAGGCACTTCTTCCTACAATGAGCAGTACTTC.

This rearrangement joins TRBV20-1 to TRBJ2-7; perhaps TRBD2 as D (6 bases). The CDR3 is made up of 15 amino acids. Trimming shortened V by 4 bases and J by 3 bases, and 19 bases separated the two germline ends. Germline CDR1 is DFQATT and CDR2 is SNEGSKA (reference sequence). CDR3 in amino acids: CSAKTSFSWDYEQYF. The DNA for the CDR3 is TGCAGTGCTAAGACTAGTTTCTCATGGGACTACGAGCAGTACTTC.

This clonotype appeared a few times. The V and J genes are TRBV2 and TRBJ2-7, with D perhaps TRBD1 or TRBD2 (6 bases each). This CDR3 has 14 residues. Deletions cut 8 bases from V and 2 bases from J, with 16 bases between. The V gene's germline CDR1 is SNHLY and CDR2 FYNNEI. The CDR3 loop is CASAQGGNTYEQYF. CDR3 in DNA: TGTGCCAGCGCGCAAGGGGGGAACACCTACGAGCAGTACTTC.

This rearrangement joins TRBV28 to TRBJ2-4, with 7 bases that match TRBD1. The J call is uncertain, as TRBJ2-7 better fits the DNA end. In germline, CDR1 is MDHEN, CDR2 SYDVKM. The CDR3 sequence is 13 residues long. The CDR3 coding sequence is TGTGCCAGCAGCCTGACAGGGCTGTACGAGCAGTACTTC. Its protein product is CASSLTGLYEQYF.

This clonotype was picked up a small number of times. The V and J genes are TRBV12-3 or TRBV12-4 and TRBJ2-4; unclear D gene. CDR3 size: 15 residues. V shed 5 bases and J shed 1 base, with 12 bases lying between them. CDR3 sequence: CASSPIGLAKNIQYF. The CDR3 DNA reads as TGTGCCAGCAGTCCCATCGGGCTGGCCAAAAACATTCAGTACTTC.

This chain uses TRBV4-3 with TRBJ2-1; unclear D gene. V was cut by 0 bases and J by 12 bases, with 18 bases left in between. The CDR3 spans 15 residues. Per germline, CDR1 LGHNA and CDR2 YSLEER. CDR3 bases: TGCGCCAGCAGCCAAGATCGGGCCCCCAAAAGGGTGCAGTTCTTC. This translates into CASSQDRAPKRVQFF.

This clonotype was counted between two and nine times. In DNA, the CDR3 is TGCAGTGCTAGACGAAAATCAAGTAATTCACCCCTCCACTTT. This codes for CSARRKSSNSPLHF. The genes are TRBV20-1 and TRBJ1-6; no firm D call. The CDR3 extends over 14 amino acids. In germline, CDR1 is DFQATT, CDR2 SNEGSKA (reference sequence). Trimming removed 2 bases at V and 6 bases at J, with 11 bases between.

The J gene is TRBJ2-1, the V gene TRBV20-1; 8 nucleotides align to TRBD2. Trimming took 6 bases from V and 4 from J; bases not matched to a gene: 8. Per germline, CDR1 DFQATT and CDR2 SNEGSKA (reference sequence). The CDR3 extends over 14 amino acids. This chain's CDR3 is CSALTLAGYNEQFF. The CDR3 DNA sequence: TGCAGTGCCCTGACCTTAGCGGGGTACAATGAGCAGTTCTTC.

The chain's CDR3 is CASSYAGRGNQPQHF. CDR3 nucleotide sequence: TGTGCCAGCAGTTACGCCGGGCGTGGGAATCAGCCCCAGCATTTT. J is TRBJ1-5 and V is TRBV6-2 or TRBV6-3; D unclear. The CDR3 is 15 residues long. V lost 2 bases to trimming and J lost 4 bases, with 12 bases between them. The V gene's germline CDR1 is MNHEY and CDR2 SVGEGT.

On this clonotype itself: One junction end disagrees with the germline gene, perhaps due to a read error. The chain recombines TRBV28 with TRBJ2-1, with 7 bases fitting TRBD2. The V gene's germline CDR1 is MDHEN and CDR2 SYDVKM. The CDR3 runs to 15 residues. The CDR3 bases are TGTGCCAGCAGTTTTCTAGCGGAAGGGCGCAATGAGCGGTTCTTC. It yields the protein CASSFLAEGRNERFF.

This clonotype occurred a few times. The chain combines TRBV20-1 with TRBJ2-1; 14 positions agree with TRBD2. V trimming: 3 bases; J trimming: 7 bases; junction bases outside the gene matches: 11. The CDR3 runs to 17 residues. Germline CDR1 DFQATT, CDR2 SNEGSKA (reference sequence). The CDR3 sequence is CSASVSTSGRAKNEQFF. CDR3 nucleotides: TGCAGTGCTAGTGTTTCGACTAGCGGGAGGGCCAAGAATGAGCAGTTCTTC.

The rearrangement joins TRBV6-5 to TRBJ2-1; D is uncertain. Trimming shortened V by 6 bases and J by 0 bases, and 12 bases separated the two germline ends. This CDR3 has 15 amino acids. CDR1 is MNHEY, CDR2 SVGAGI, per germline. The CDR3 region has the DNA TGTGCCAGCAGGACAATAAGATCCTCCTACAATGAGCAGTTCTTC. Translating it yields CASRTIRSSYNEQFF.

The chain combines TRBV24-1 with TRBJ2-3, with 9 positions matching TRBD1. Germline values: CDR1 KGHDR, CDR2 SFDVKD. This CDR3 has 19 amino acids. V shed 4 bases and J 4 bases; nucleotides not matched to a gene: 17. CDR3 protein: CATSDPTGTGRDHADTQYF. The CDR3 nucleotides are TGTGCCACCAGTGACCCGACCGGGACAGGGCGGGATCACGCAGATACGCAGTATTTT.

In its sample, this clonotype was seen a few times. This chain joins TRBV4-2 and TRBJ2-1, with a weak D call TRBD2 (5 bases). Germline-derived CDR1 and CDR2 are LGHNA and YNFKEQ. V gave up 0 bases and J gave up 8 bases, with 14 bases separating them. CDR3 length: 15 amino acids. For the CDR3, the DNA is TGTGCCAGCAGCCAAGAGATTAACCCGAGGGATGAGCAGTTCTTC. This gives the protein CASSQEINPRDEQFF.

The chain joins TRBV20-1 to TRBJ2-3, with D unresolved. V lost 5 bases to trimming and J lost 1 base, with 10 bases between them. Germline loops: CDR1 DFQATT, CDR2 SNEGSKA (reference sequence). The CDR3 runs 13 residues. The CDR3 nucleotides read TGCAGTGCTCCCGCTTTTCGCACAGATACGCAGTATTTT. It translates to CSAPAFRTDTQYF.

The chain employs TRBV20-1 and TRBJ1-1; D remains unclear. Germline lookup yields CDR1 DFQATT and CDR2 SNEGSKA (reference sequence). This CDR3 comprises 11 residues. V was pared by 6 bases and J by 2 bases, with 7 bases between. The CDR3 loop is CSAGINTEAFF. The CDR3 DNA follows: TGCAGTGCCGGGATAAACACTGAAGCTTTCTTT.

This clonotype was detected a few times. The J gene is TRBJ2-7, the V gene TRBV7-2; 8 bases align to TRBD2. This CDR3 has 16 amino acids. Trimming removed 0 bases from V and 0 bases from J; junction bases left unmatched: 4. The germline CDR1 and CDR2 sequences are SGHTA and FQGNSA. The CDR3 DNA is TGTGCCAGCAGCTTAGCGGCTAGCGGGCCCTCCTACGAGCAGTACTTC. This gives the protein CASSLAASGPSYEQYF. The full variable domain, rest sourced from reference TRBV7-2 and TRBJ2-7, is GAGVSQSPSNKVTEKGKDVELRCDPISGHTALYWYRQSLGQGLEFLIYFQGNSAPDKSGLPSDRFSAERTGGSVSTLTIQRTQQEDSAVYLCASSLAASGPSYEQYFGPGTRLTVT.

This clonotype was seen a handful of times. The V gene is TRBV5-1, the J gene TRBJ2-5; D assignment may be TRBD1 or TRBD2 (5 bases each). CDR1 and CDR2 from the germline V gene are SGHRS and YFSETQ. The V gene lost 0 bases and the J gene lost 2 bases, with 11 bases spanning the gap. This CDR3 has 15 amino acids. CDR3 sequence reads: CASSLVGAKQETQYF. The DNA of the CDR3 is TGCGCCAGCAGCTTGGTCGGGGCCAAGCAAGAGACCCAGTACTTC.